This T cell receptor (beta chain) was identified in a study of cytomegalovirus exposure and HLA in healthy donors. This CDR3 region has 15 residues. Germline trimming cut 3 bases from V and 5 bases from J; bases unmatched to any gene: 3. CDR1 is MGHDK and CDR2 is SYGVNS in the germline V gene. Findings of the study overall: Earlier analysis yielded a pattern in which most TCR beta V segments were productive about 87% or about 30% of the time. For cytomegalovirus status, the classifier reportedly gave diagnoses with high specificity and sensitivity. In a later analysis, DRB1 alleles had the most associated TCRs; HLA-C alleles the fewest.

This clone turned up a few times. Antigen: not known. The primer mix had 60 Vbeta and 13 Jbeta primers. Original analysis: There were 80 million to 95 million unique TCR beta chains by a later count, and some 10 million of them were shared. Method: immunoSEQ multiplex PCR; TCRdb's copy keeps in-frame clones and lacks some. V and J calls and clone size are as listed in that table; D and trimming were resolved from the DNA. The sample holds 110,000 to 150,000 clones, roughly a tenth seen once. Sequenced input: PBMCs. This clonotype originated in a male donor in good health and CMV-seronegative. The V and J genes are TRBV25-1 and TRBJ2-1; 11 positions match TRBD2. CDR3 sequence: CASSDSGRADNEQFF. CDR3 DNA sequence: TGTGCCAGCAGTGATAGCGGGAGGGCCGACAATGAGCAGTTCTTC.